Presented here are 26 T cell receptor beta chains from one specimen sequenced in a study of T cells in Graves' hyperthyroidism and ophthalmopathy. Authors of the study amplified TCR beta CDR3 regions from RNA transcripts. First-round RT-PCR targeting the TCR CDR3 was performed with the HTBI primer set. TCRdb analysed the multiplex PCR reads with MiXCR anew, one entry per CDR3 protein. The sample lists roughly 570,000 distinct CDR3 sequences, approximately 14% occurring once. What was sequenced was blood. The receptor source for this set is a woman under 40 with Graves' hyperthyroidism.

Only a few counts were recorded for this clonotype. The gene calls are TRBV10-3 and TRBJ2-2, with TRBD2 identical over 13 bases. The germline gives CDR1 ENHRY, CDR2 SYGVKD. The CDR3 sequence is 16 residues long. V shed 10 bases, J shed 7 bases, and the junction held 12 bases outside the gene matches. The CDR3 loop is CATYIAGLAGLGELFF. The DNA of the CDR3 is TGTGCCACCTATATCGCGGGACTAGCGGGACTCGGGGAGCTGTTTTTT.

This clonotype was seen only a few times. The chain employs TRBV10-3 and TRBJ2-7; D is possibly TRBD1 (5 bases). Germline CDR1 is ENHRY and CDR2 is SYGVKD. Between the trimmed V and J ends, which lost 5 bases and 3 bases, there was a span of 8 bases. The CDR3 runs 12 residues. CDR3: CAISPRDYEQYF. The CDR3 DNA follows: TGTGCCATCAGTCCCAGGGACTACGAGCAGTACTTC.

This clonotype was detected ten times or more. CDR3 region: CASRRRLTSYEQYF. CDR3 nucleotides: TGTGCCAGCAGACGGAGACTAACATCCTACGAGCAGTACTTC. The chain combines TRBV28 with TRBJ2-7, with D possibly being TRBD2 (5 bases). Germline loops: CDR1 MDHEN, CDR2 SYDVKM. Trimming left V 6 bases short and J 1 base short, with 13 bases between. The CDR3 is 14 residues long.

This clonotype was detected ten times or more. The chain employs TRBV11-2 and TRBJ1-1; D uncertain. This CDR3 has 11 amino acids. Germline values: CDR1 SGHAT, CDR2 FQNNGV. V was pared by 6 bases and J by 7 bases, with 9 bases between. CDR3 in DNA: TGTGCCAGCAGTTTGTATGATGAAGCTTTCTTT. It translates to CASSLYDEAFF.

CDR3 bases: TGTGCCAGCAGTTTCGTGCGGGAGGGAAATGAGCAGTTCTTC. Translated: CASSFVREGNEQFF. The rearrangement joins TRBV12-3 or TRBV12-4 to TRBJ2-1; 9 nucleotides line up with TRBD2. After removal of 3 bases from V and 7 bases from J, the junction contained 4 bases not matched to a gene. This CDR3 contains 14 residues.

This clonotype was detected many times. This chain connects TRBV20-1 to TRBJ2-1, with TRBD2 matching 10 bases. V shed 6 bases and J 6 bases; nucleotides not matched to a gene: 8. Germline CDR1 DFQATT, CDR2 SNEGSKA (reference sequence). The CDR3 spans 14 residues. As DNA, the CDR3 is TGCAGTGCACTCCCGGGACTAGCGAGCAATGAGCAGTTCTTC. It encodes CSALPGLASNEQFF.

This chain's CDR3 is CASSLGDDDLEKLFF. The CDR3 region has the DNA TGTGCCAGCAGCTTAGGAGACGACGACCTTGAAAAACTGTTTTTT. The chain employs TRBV7-9 and TRBJ1-4; no reliable D call. Germline CDR1 is SEHNR and CDR2 is FQNEAQ (reference sequence). The CDR3 length is 15 residues. Deletions cut 1 base from V and 7 bases from J, with 13 bases between.

This chain links TRBV10-2 with TRBJ2-5, with D possibly matching TRBD2 (7 bases). V lost 4 bases and J 5 bases, leaving 26 bases between the germline ends. The CDR3 loop spans 18 amino acids. Germline CDR1 is WSHSY and CDR2 is SAAADI. CDR3 nucleotide sequence: TGCGCCAGCAGTGGAGGGGGGGAATTCGCTCTAGTAATGGAGACCCAGTACTTC. Its protein product is CASSGGGEFALVMETQYF.

This clonotype was picked up many times. The rearrangement uses TRBV28 and TRBJ2-7, with unresolved D. This CDR3 is 12 amino acids long. V lost 6 bases and J 6 bases, leaving 12 bases between the germline ends. In germline, CDR1 is MDHEN, CDR2 SYDVKM. The CDR3 is CASRLRVGEQYF. The CDR3 region has the DNA TGTGCCAGCAGACTTAGGGTTGGCGAGCAGTACTTC.

This clonotype has ten or more counts. The chain links TRBV6-2 or TRBV6-3 to TRBJ1-2; 8 bases agree with TRBD1. The germline gives CDR1 MNHEY, CDR2 SVGEGT. The CDR3 spans 14 residues. The V gene end was trimmed by 6 bases and the J gene end by 3 bases; junction bases not matched to a gene: 6. Here the CDR3 DNA reads TGTGCCAGCAGAACCGGACAGGGCGACTATGGCTACACCTTC. Protein product: CASRTGQGDYGYTF.

This chain uses TRBV5-1 with TRBJ1-1; a possible D gene is TRBD1 (6 bases). CDR3 size: 14 residues. Germline assignment: CDR1 SGHRS and CDR2 YFSETQ. Trimming pared 4 bases from V and 3 bases from J, leaving 13 bases between. This chain's CDR3 is CASSLDTGYTEAFF. CDR3 nucleotides: TGCGCCAGCAGCCTAGATACAGGGTACACTGAAGCTTTCTTT.

This clonotype was seen a few times. The J gene is TRBJ2-2, the V gene TRBV4-3; D is unclear. V lost 0 bases and J lost 2, with 10 bases in between. Germline assignment: CDR1 LGHNA and CDR2 YSLEER. CDR3 size: 16 residues. CDR3: CASSQDGGENTGELFF. As DNA, the CDR3 is TGCGCCAGCAGCCAAGATGGTGGGGAAAACACCGGGGAGCTGTTTTTT.

The chain uses TRBV4-3 and TRBJ2-1; 9 bases line up with TRBD2. The ends lost 0 bases at V and 4 bases at J; junction bases unmatched: 7. Germline V gives CDR1 LGHNA, CDR2 YSLEER. This CDR3 has 17 amino acids. In DNA, the CDR3 is TGCGCCAGCAGCCAAGATCAATGGACTAGCGCATACAATGAGCAGTTCTTC. The encoded protein is CASSQDQWTSAYNEQFF.

This clonotype was found many times. This chain connects TRBV20-1 to TRBJ2-1; 7 bases agree with TRBD1. V lost 4 bases and J lost 1; bases outside the gene matches: 7. CDR1 is DFQATT and CDR2 is SNEGSKA in the germline V gene (reference sequence). The CDR3 runs 15 residues. The CDR3 reads CSATSGTESYNEQFF. DNA of the CDR3: TGCAGTGCTACCTCCGGGACAGAGTCCTACAATGAGCAGTTCTTC.

This clonotype was picked up many times. V is TRBV3-1 and J is TRBJ2-4; no clear D. V lost 0 bases, J lost 3 bases, and 12 bases lay in between. The germline CDR1 and CDR2 sequences are LGHDT and YNNKEL (reference sequence). The CDR3 has 16 residues. The CDR3 sequence: CASSQEPKENKNIQYF. The CDR3 DNA sequence: TGTGCCAGCAGCCAAGAGCCCAAGGAGAACAAAAACATTCAGTACTTC.

To note about this clonotype: This may stem from a read error, because a much larger clone lies one nucleotide away. The genes are TRBV28 and TRBJ2-3; the D is unclear. Trimming removed 6 bases from V and 0 bases from J, with 13 bases in between. Germline V gene sequence: CDR1 MDHEN, CDR2 SYDVKM. This CDR3 is 15 amino acids long. The CDR3, as DNA: TGTGCCAGCAGCGCAAGGGAACTTAGCACAGATACGCAGTATTTT. It encodes CASSARELSTDTQYF.

This clonotype was recorded many times. V and J are TRBV7-9 and TRBJ2-1; 10 positions match TRBD2. Germline trimming cut 3 bases from V and 10 bases from J; bases unmatched to any gene: 3. Germline V CDR1 and CDR2: SEHNR, FQNEAQ (reference sequence). The CDR3 runs 13 residues. The DNA for the CDR3 is TGTGCCAGCAGCTTGCTAGCGGGAGAGGAGCAGTTCTTC. It yields the protein CASSLLAGEEQFF.

With regard to this clonotype: One junction end disagrees with the germline gene, perhaps due to a read error. V gene TRBV20-1 combines with J gene TRBJ2-1; D unresolved. CDR1 is DFQATT and CDR2 is SNEGSKA in the germline V gene (reference sequence). The CDR3 contains 11 residues. The CDR3 DNA reads as TGCAGTGCTAGGCCCTACGATGAGCAGTTCTTC. This encodes CSARPYDEQFF.

This clonotype was picked up many times. The chain combines TRBV3-1 with TRBJ2-4, with a possible D match to TRBD2 (5 bases). Trimming stripped 4 bases from V and 0 bases from J, with 13 bases between. Germline V gene data show CDR1 as LGHDT and CDR2 as YNNKEL (reference sequence). CDR3 length: 16 residues. CDR3 DNA: TGTGCCAGCAGCCCCTATGAACTAGAAGCCAAAAACATTCAGTACTTC. It translates to CASSPYELEAKNIQYF.

At least ten counts were recorded for this clonotype. CDR3 sequence: CASSQEFAGDNEQFF. The DNA for the CDR3 is TGTGCCAGCAGCCAAGAGTTTGCGGGAGATAATGAGCAGTTCTTC. J is TRBJ2-1 and V is TRBV3-1; 7 positions match TRBD2. Trimming at V came to 0 bases and at J to 7 bases, leaving 6 bases not matched to a gene. The CDR3 length is 15 residues. Per the germline V gene, CDR1 is LGHDT and CDR2 is YNNKEL (reference sequence).

At least ten counts were recorded for this clonotype. V gene TRBV15 combines with J gene TRBJ2-5; D uncertain. Germline V gives CDR1 LNHNV, CDR2 YYDKDF (reference sequence). The CDR3 is made up of 17 amino acids. Between the trimmed V and J ends, which lost 4 bases and 2 bases, there was a span of 20 bases. The CDR3, as DNA: TGTGCCACCAGCAAATCAGCCGGTACAACACTACAAGAGACCCAGTACTTC. Translating it yields CATSKSAGTTLQETQYF.

This clonotype was counted between two and nine times. The chain couples TRBV20-1 to TRBJ2-1; no firm D call. The CDR3 runs to 15 residues. V lost 6 bases to trimming and J lost 5 bases, with 20 bases between them. Germline lookup yields CDR1 DFQATT and CDR2 SNEGSKA (reference sequence). The CDR3 bases are TGCAGTGCCCCACACGCGAGGAGAACCCACAATGAGCAGTTCTTC. This translates into CSAPHARRTHNEQFF.

The sample holds many counts of this clonotype. The V gene is TRBV10-2, the J gene TRBJ1-5; no definite D call. Germline-derived CDR1 and CDR2 are WSHSY and SAAADI. Trimming took 8 bases from V and 4 from J, leaving 12 bases between them. The CDR3 has 13 residues. The CDR3 region is CASGPARNQPQHF. The CDR3 DNA follows: TGCGCCAGCGGTCCGGCGAGGAATCAGCCCCAGCATTTT.

CDR3 sequence: CASKIQRNQPQHF. CDR3 nucleotides: TGTGCCAGCAAGATACAGCGGAATCAGCCCCAGCATTTT. The chain employs TRBV6-2 or TRBV6-3 and TRBJ1-5, with D uncertain. The length of the CDR3 is 13 residues. Trimming shortened V by 7 bases and J by 4 bases, and 11 bases separated the two germline ends. Germline CDR1 reads MNHEY; CDR2 reads SVGEGT.

The genes are TRBV30 and TRBJ1-4; unclear D gene. The CDR3 has 15 residues. V gave up 5 bases and J gave up 4 bases, with 17 bases separating them. The germline V gene encodes CDR1 GTSNPN and CDR2 SVGIG (reference sequence). CDR3 region: CAWAPGAFHNEKLFF. The CDR3, as DNA: TGTGCCTGGGCCCCCGGTGCCTTCCATAATGAAAAACTGTTTTTT.

This clonotype was observed many times. The chain recombines TRBV30 with TRBJ2-4, with D unresolved. The CDR3 covers 15 residues. Looked up from germline, CDR1 is GTSNPN and CDR2 is SVGIG (reference sequence). With 0 bases removed from V and 2 bases from J, the gap between germline ends came to 11 bases. The CDR3 DNA follows: TGTGCCTGGAGTGTATTGGGTGAGACCAAAAACATTCAGTACTTC. Translating it yields CAWSVLGETKNIQYF. The variable domain in full, with the rest retrieved from reference TRBV30 and TRBJ2-4, is SQTIHQWPATLVQPVGSPLSLECTVEGTSNPNLYWYRQAAGRGLQLLFYSVGIGQISSEVPQNLSASRPQDRQFILSSKKLLLSDSGFYLCAWSVLGETKNIQYFGAGTRLSVL.